The next 20 T cell receptor beta chains were all read from a single sample in a study of cytomegalovirus exposure and HLA in healthy donors. Both 60 Vbeta primers and 13 Jbeta primers went into the PCR. Sequencing used immunoSEQ multiplex PCR; TCRdb keeps in-frame clones, though not all of them. Seen here are approximately 150,000 clones, around three quarters observed once, and the top ten hold about 1%. Material: PBMCs. Source of these receptors: a woman in her thirties or forties in good health and CMV-seronegative.

The chain links TRBV18 to TRBJ2-5, with 8 bases matching TRBD2. The ends lost 2 bases at V and 1 base at J; junction bases unmatched: 3. CDR1 is KGHSH and CDR2 is LQKENI in the germline V gene. The CDR3 is 15 amino acids. CDR3 residues: CASSPNGLAQETQYF. As DNA, the CDR3 is TGTGCCAGCTCACCAAATGGACTAGCCCAAGAGACCCAGTACTTC.

J is TRBJ2-7 and V is TRBV28; 8 bases align to TRBD1. The CDR3 sequence is 16 residues long. V dropped 0 bases and J dropped 3; count of bases not matched to a gene: 7. The V gene's germline CDR1 is MDHEN and CDR2 SYDVKM. CDR3 nucleotide sequence: TGTGCCAGCAGTTTATGGGGGACCGGGACAGGCTACGAGCAGTACTTC. This gives the protein CASSLWGTGTGYEQYF.

The genes are TRBV5-1 and TRBJ2-7; no definite D call. Trimming stripped 2 bases from V and 5 bases from J, with 11 bases between. The CDR3 contains 13 residues. The germline V gene has CDR1 SGHRS and CDR2 YFSETQ. CDR3 bases: TGCGCCAGCAGCTTAGGCAGGTTAGACGAGCAGTACTTC. Residues: CASSLGRLDEQYF.

The chain recombines TRBV19 with TRBJ1-2; 7 nucleotides align to TRBD1. With 4 bases clipped from V and 7 bases from J, the junction kept 9 bases outside the gene matches. Germline V gives CDR1 LNHDA, CDR2 SQIVND (reference sequence). This CDR3 region has 14 residues. For the CDR3, the DNA is TGTGCCAGTAGTACCCGACAGGGATTCCTTGGCTACACCTTC. It encodes CASSTRQGFLGYTF.

Comments on this clone: Germline is not matched at one junction end, which may reflect a read error. This sequence joins TRBV7-7 and TRBJ2-5, with D possibly matching TRBD2 (5 bases). Germline V gene sequence: CDR1 SSHAT, CDR2 FNYEAQ (reference sequence). The CDR3 is 14 residues long. The CDR3 is CASSLGLVQETQYF. CDR3 DNA sequence: TGTGCTAGCAGCTTAGGACTTGTCCAAGAGACCCAGTACTTC.

The chain links TRBV5-6 to TRBJ2-3, with TRBD1 as a possible D gene (6 bases). The V end was cut by 3 bases, the J end by 0 bases, with 11 bases between. The CDR3 runs to 15 residues. Germline loops: CDR1 SGHDT, CDR2 YYEEEE. As DNA, the CDR3 is TGTGCCAGCAGCTGGGGTGGACAGAGCACAGATACGCAGTATTTT. It is translated as CASSWGGQSTDTQYF.

The table lists this clone with a few counts. The CDR3 nucleotides are TGTGCCAGCAGTCCCGCGGGGCCTTATGGCTACACCTTC. Its protein product is CASSPAGPYGYTF. The chain has TRBV6-1 and TRBJ1-2; D may be TRBD1 (5 bases). CDR1 MNHNS and CDR2 SASEGT come from the germline V gene. V was pared by 5 bases and J by 5 bases, with 12 bases between. The CDR3 loop spans 13 amino acids.

On this clone itself: An end of the junction differs from the germline gene, which may be a read error. The CDR3 bases are TGTGCCAGCAGCTTTGAAATCTTGAGACAGGCTAGGGTCTTC. Protein sequence: CASSFEILRQARVF. The chain carries TRBV7-2 and TRBJ2-7, with a tentative D call TRBD1 (6 bases). In germline, CDR1 is SGHTA, CDR2 FQGNSA. The CDR3 contains 14 residues.

A few counts support this clone. The rearrangement joins TRBV2 to TRBJ2-1, with 12 bases that match TRBD2. V lost 1 base to trimming and J lost 11 bases; unmatched junction nucleotides: 0. The germline V gene has CDR1 SNHLY and CDR2 FYNNEI. The CDR3 runs to 13 residues. The CDR3 region is CASSEGTSGKQFF. The CDR3 region has the DNA TGTGCCAGCAGTGAAGGGACTAGCGGGAAGCAGTTCTTC.

This chain's CDR3 is CSFRLDNEQFF. The CDR3 DNA reads TGCAGCTTCCGACTAGACAATGAGCAGTTCTTC. The chain is built from TRBV20-1 and TRBJ2-1; D may be TRBD2 (6 bases). The CDR3 runs 11 residues. Germline-derived CDR1 and CDR2 are DFQATT and SNEGSKA (reference sequence).

The chain joins TRBV5-4 to TRBJ2-1; 11 nucleotides match TRBD1. Germline V gives CDR1 SGHNT, CDR2 YYREEE (reference sequence). With 2 bases clipped from V and 6 bases from J, the junction kept 7 bases outside the gene matches. The CDR3 is 16 amino acids. CDR3 sequence (DNA): TGTGCCAGCAGCTTCGGGACAGGGGGGACCGGCAATGAGCAGTTCTTC. It codes for CASSFGTGGTGNEQFF.

The CDR3 here is CASSMAGGQPQHF. In DNA form, the CDR3 reads TGTGCCAGTAGTATGGCCGGGGGGCAGCCCCAGCATTTT. The gene calls are TRBV19 and TRBJ1-5; TRBD1 might be the D (5 bases). CDR1 is LNHDA, CDR2 SQIVND, per germline (reference sequence). CDR3 length: 13 amino acids. V was pared by 3 bases and J by 7 bases, with 10 bases between.

V and J are TRBV19 and TRBJ2-7; maybe TRBD1 (5 bases). CDR1 LNHDA and CDR2 SQIVND come from the germline V gene (reference sequence). V was pared by 1 base and J by 5 bases, with 21 bases between. This CDR3 comprises 17 residues. CDR3 sequence reads: CASSIAPGREKVDEQYF. The CDR3 nucleotides read TGTGCCAGTAGTATAGCCCCTGGCAGGGAAAAGGTGGACGAGCAGTACTTC.

The CDR3 DNA reads TGTGCCAGCAGCTTAGCGGGGCCCCTTGGCAATGAGCAGTTCTTC. Amino acid sequence: CASSLAGPLGNEQFF. This chain connects TRBV7-9 to TRBJ2-1, with D perhaps TRBD1 (5 bases). The V gene lost 0 bases and the J gene lost 6 bases, with 12 bases spanning the gap. There are 15 residues in the CDR3. Germline CDR1 and CDR2: SEHNR and FQNEAQ (reference sequence).

CDR3 DNA sequence: TGCGCCAGCAGCCTAACCAGCCGGGGATCTGAAGAGACCCAGTACTTC. Translation gives CASSLTSRGSEETQYF. This chain links TRBV5-1 with TRBJ2-5, with D perhaps matching TRBD2 (5 bases). The CDR3 has 16 amino acids. With 4 bases removed from V and 3 bases from J, the gap between germline ends came to 19 bases. Germline V gene data show CDR1 as SGHRS and CDR2 as YFSETQ. The full variable domain, rest sourced from reference TRBV5-1 and TRBJ2-5, is KAGVTQTPRYLIKTRGQQVTLSCSPISGHRSVSWYQQTPGQGLQFLFEYFSETQRNKGNFPGRFSGRQFSNSRSEMNVSTLELGDSALYLCASSLTSRGSEETQYFGPGTRLLVL.

The chain combines TRBV29-1 with TRBJ1-1; 10 nucleotides agree with TRBD1. CDR1 is SQVTM, CDR2 ANQGSEA, per germline. J lost 5 bases, V lost 6 bases, and 24 bases had no gene match. The CDR3 is 19 amino acids. In DNA, the CDR3 is TGCAGCGTGGGAGGACGTCCCGGACAGGGGGAATCATGGCGGACTGAAGCTTTCTTT. Translating gives CSVGGRPGQGESWRTEAFF. Using reference TRBV29-1 and TRBJ1-1 for the parts outside the CDR3, the full variable domain is SAVISQKPSRDICQRGTSLTIQCQVDSQVTMMFWYRQQPGQSLTLIATANQGSEATYESGFVIDKFPISRPNLTFSTLTVSNMSPEDSSIYLCSVGGRPGQGESWRTEAFFGQGTRLTVV.

The count of this clone is one. Other DNA variants within this sample encode the same CDR3. The DNA of the CDR3 is TGTGCCAGCAGTTTGAGGGGAGGGGGCACAGATACGCAGTATTTT. Translation: CASSLRGGGTDTQYF. The rearrangement joins TRBV5-7 to TRBJ2-3, with 7 bases identical to TRBD2. TRBV5-7 is annotated as an ORF whose role is uncertain. The CDR3 totals 15 residues. V lost 5 bases and J lost 1; bases outside the gene matches: 7.

This chain joins TRBV10-3 and TRBJ2-1, with no clear D. Germline V gene data show CDR1 as ENHRY and CDR2 as SYGVKD. The ends were cut back, 3 bases at V and 8 bases at J, with 8 bases in the middle. The CDR3 has 12 amino acids. The CDR3 DNA sequence: TGTGCCATCAGTGATTCTAACCATGAGCAGTTCTTC. Its translation is CAISDSNHEQFF.

The rearrangement joins TRBV27 to TRBJ2-2; TRBD1 is a possible D gene (6 bases). V lost 6 bases and J 1 base, leaving 9 bases between the germline ends. Per the germline V gene, CDR1 is MNHEY and CDR2 is SMNVEV (reference sequence). The CDR3 contains 14 residues. CDR3 loop: CASRSGVNTGELFF. CDR3 DNA: TGTGCCAGCAGGTCAGGGGTGAACACCGGGGAGCTGTTTTTT.

The chain links TRBV9 to TRBJ2-2; D is possibly TRBD2 (6 bases). Trimming pared 6 bases from V and 6 bases from J, leaving 15 bases between. Germline V gives CDR1 SGDLS, CDR2 YYNGEE. This CDR3 comprises 14 residues. CDR3 DNA sequence: TGTGCCAGCACCCGGAGGGAATGGCCCGGGGAGCTGTTTTTT. This encodes CASTRREWPGELFF.